This record concerns one T cell receptor (beta chain) sequence. One end of the junction fails to match germline, which may point to a read error. CDR3 length equals 12 residues. Germline values: CDR1 MDHEN, CDR2 SYDVKM. This specimen comes from a study of regulatory T cells in long-lasting Graves disease. To make TCR beta libraries, researchers used iRepertoire HTBI primers and Arm-PCR of CDR3 regions. Each CDR3 protein gets one entry after TCRdb re-called the multiplex PCR reads with MiXCR. Of roughly 320,000 distinct CDR3 sequences in the sample, around 17% were seen once. The time point is: newly diagnosed GD, antithyroid drugs for less than 3 months. PBMC-extracted RNA yielded the TCR library. Doctors identified Graves' disease using the American Thyroid Association guidelines. EDTA tubes received around 9.9 milliliters of collected peripheral blood. The same sample was also studied in work on T cells in Graves' hyperthyroidism and ophthalmopathy.

The sequences come from peripheral blood mononuclear cells (PBMCs), collected at new diagnosis, from a patient treated with antithyroid drugs. The source is a man aged 40-49 years with Graves disease. The chain couples TRBV28 to TRBJ2-3; 8 positions agree with TRBD2. CDR3 sequence (DNA): TGTGCCAGCAGTTCCCCGGGACTAGTTGTTCAATTT. Translated, it gives CASSSPGLVVQF.